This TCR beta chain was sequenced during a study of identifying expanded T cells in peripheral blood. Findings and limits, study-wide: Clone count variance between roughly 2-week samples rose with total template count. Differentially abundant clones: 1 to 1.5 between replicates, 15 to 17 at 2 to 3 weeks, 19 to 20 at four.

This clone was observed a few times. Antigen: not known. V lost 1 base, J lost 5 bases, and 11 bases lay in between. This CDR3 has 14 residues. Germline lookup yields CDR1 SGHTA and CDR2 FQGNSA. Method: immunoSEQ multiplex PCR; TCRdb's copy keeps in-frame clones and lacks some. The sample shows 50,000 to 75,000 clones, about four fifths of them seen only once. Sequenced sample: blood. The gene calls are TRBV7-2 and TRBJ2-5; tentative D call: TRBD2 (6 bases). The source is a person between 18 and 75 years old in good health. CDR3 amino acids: CASSLGLGGETQYF. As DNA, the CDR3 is TGTGCCAGCAGCTTAGGTCTAGGAGGGGAGACCCAGTACTTC.